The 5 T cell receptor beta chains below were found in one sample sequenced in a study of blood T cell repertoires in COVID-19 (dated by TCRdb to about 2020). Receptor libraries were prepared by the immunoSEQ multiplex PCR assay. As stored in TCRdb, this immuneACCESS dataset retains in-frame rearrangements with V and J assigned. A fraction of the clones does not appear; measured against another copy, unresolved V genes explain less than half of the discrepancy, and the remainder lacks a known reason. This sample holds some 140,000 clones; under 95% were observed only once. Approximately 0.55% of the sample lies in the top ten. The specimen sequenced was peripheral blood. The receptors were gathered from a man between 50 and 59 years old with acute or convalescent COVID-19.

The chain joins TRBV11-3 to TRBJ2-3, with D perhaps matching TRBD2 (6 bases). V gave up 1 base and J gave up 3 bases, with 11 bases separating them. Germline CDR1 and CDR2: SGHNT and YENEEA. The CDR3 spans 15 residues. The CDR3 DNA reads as TGTGCCAGCAGCTTAGGGTGGCGGGAAACAGATACGCAGTATTTT. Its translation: CASSLGWRETDTQYF.

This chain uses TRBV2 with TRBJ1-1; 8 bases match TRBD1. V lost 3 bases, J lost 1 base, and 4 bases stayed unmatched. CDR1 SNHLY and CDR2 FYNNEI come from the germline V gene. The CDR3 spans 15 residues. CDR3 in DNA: TGTGCCAGCAGTGACCTCGGACAGGGGAACACTGAAGCTTTCTTT. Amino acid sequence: CASSDLGQGNTEAFF.

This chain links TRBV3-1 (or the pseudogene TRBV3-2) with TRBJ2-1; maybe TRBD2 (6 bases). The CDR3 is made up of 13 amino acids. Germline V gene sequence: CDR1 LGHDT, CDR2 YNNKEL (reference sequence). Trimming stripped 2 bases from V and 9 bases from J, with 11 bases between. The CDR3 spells CASSQTSHGEQFF. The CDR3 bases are TGTGCCAGCAGCCAAACTAGCCATGGTGAGCAGTTCTTC.

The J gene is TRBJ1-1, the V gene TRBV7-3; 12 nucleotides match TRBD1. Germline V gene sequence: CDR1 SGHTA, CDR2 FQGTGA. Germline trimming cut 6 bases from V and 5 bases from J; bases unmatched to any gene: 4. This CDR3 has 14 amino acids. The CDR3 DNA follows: TGTGCCAGCAGACCGGGACAGGGGGCTACTGAAGCTTTCTTT. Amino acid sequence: CASRPGQGATEAFF. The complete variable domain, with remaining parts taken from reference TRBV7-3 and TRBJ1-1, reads GAGVSQTPSNKVTEKGKYVELRCDPISGHTALYWYRQSLGQGPEFLIYFQGTGAADDSGLPNDRFFAVRPEGSVSTLKIQRTERGDSAVYLCASRPGQGATEAFFGQGTRLTVV.

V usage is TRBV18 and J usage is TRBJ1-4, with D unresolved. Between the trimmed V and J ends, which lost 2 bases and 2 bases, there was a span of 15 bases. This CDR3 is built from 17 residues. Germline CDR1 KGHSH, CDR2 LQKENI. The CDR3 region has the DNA TGTGCCAGCTCACCATTTGACGTTGCGGTTACTAATGAAAAACTGTTTTTT. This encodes CASSPFDVAVTNEKLFF.